This paragraph covers one TCR beta chain sequence. The antigen is not known. Germline V gene sequence: CDR1 LNHDA, CDR2 SQIVND (reference sequence). The CDR3 contains 15 residues. The ends lost 3 bases at V and 5 bases at J; junction bases unmatched: 4. The record originates from a study of cytomegalovirus exposure and HLA in healthy donors. Study outcomes and limitations: An observed cluster of highly shared sequence variants was recorded as a likely sequencing artifact.

The PCR had 60 Vbeta and 13 Jbeta primers. Using immunoSEQ multiplex PCR, the repertoire was profiled, and TCRdb retains in-frame clones only, with some absent. The table shows about 180,000 clones, with around 80% occurring only once. The source material was PBMCs. This clonotype originated in a woman aged 25 to 39 in good health and CMV-seropositive. The V call is TRBV19, the J call TRBJ2-4; 10 nucleotides agree with TRBD2. The CDR3 loop reads CASSISAGGENIQYF. The CDR3 region has the DNA TGTGCCAGTAGTATCTCAGCGGGGGGGGAAAACATTCAGTACTTC. The full variable domain, rest sourced from reference TRBV19 and TRBJ2-4, is DGGITQSPKYLFRKEGQNVTLSCEQNLNHDAMYWYRQDPGQGLRLIYYSQIVNDFQKGDIAEGYSVSREKKESFPLTVTSAQKNPTAFYLCASSISAGGENIQYFGAGTRLSVL.